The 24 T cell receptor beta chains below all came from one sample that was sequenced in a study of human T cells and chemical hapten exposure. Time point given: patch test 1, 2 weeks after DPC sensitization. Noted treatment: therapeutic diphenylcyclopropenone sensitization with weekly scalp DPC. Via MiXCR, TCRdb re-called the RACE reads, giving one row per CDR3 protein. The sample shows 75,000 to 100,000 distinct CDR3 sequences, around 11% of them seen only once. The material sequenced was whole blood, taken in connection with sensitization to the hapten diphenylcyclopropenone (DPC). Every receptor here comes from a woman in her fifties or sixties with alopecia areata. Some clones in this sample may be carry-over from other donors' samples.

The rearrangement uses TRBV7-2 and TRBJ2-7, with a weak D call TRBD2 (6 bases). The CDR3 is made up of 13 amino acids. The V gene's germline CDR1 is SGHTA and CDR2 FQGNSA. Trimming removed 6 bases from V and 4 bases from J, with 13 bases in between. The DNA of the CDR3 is TGTGCCAGCAGTCCTAGCGTTGTGTACGAGCAGTACTTC. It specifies CASSPSVVYEQYF.

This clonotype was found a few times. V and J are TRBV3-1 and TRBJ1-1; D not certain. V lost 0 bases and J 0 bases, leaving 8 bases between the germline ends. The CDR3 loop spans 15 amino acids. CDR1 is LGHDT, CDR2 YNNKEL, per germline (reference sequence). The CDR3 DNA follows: TGTGCCAGCAGCCAAGAAGGCACCATGAACACTGAAGCTTTCTTT. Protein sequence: CASSQEGTMNTEAFF. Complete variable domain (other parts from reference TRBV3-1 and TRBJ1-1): DTAVSQTPKYLVTQMGNDKSIKCEQNLGHDTMYWYKQDSKKFLKIMFSYNNKELIINETVPNRFSPKSPDKAHLNLHINSLELGDSAVYFCASSQEGTMNTEAFFGQGTRLTVV.

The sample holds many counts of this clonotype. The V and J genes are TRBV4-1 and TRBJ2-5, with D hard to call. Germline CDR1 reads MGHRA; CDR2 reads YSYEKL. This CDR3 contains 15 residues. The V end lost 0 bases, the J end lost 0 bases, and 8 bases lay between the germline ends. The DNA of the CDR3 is TGCGCCAGCAGCCAAGATATGAGGTACCAAGAGACCCAGTACTTC. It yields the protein CASSQDMRYQETQYF.

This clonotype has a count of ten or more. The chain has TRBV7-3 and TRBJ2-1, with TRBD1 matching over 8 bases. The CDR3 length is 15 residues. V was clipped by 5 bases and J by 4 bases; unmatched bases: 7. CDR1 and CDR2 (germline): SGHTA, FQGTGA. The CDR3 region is CASSHDRGLYNEQFF. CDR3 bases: TGTGCCAGCAGCCACGACAGGGGTCTATACAATGAGCAGTTCTTC.

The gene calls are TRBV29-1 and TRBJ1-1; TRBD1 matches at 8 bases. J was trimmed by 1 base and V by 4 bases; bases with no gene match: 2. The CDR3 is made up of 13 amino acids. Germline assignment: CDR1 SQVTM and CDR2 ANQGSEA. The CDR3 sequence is CSVAGQGNTEAFF. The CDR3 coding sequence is TGCAGCGTTGCTGGACAGGGGAACACTGAAGCTTTCTTT. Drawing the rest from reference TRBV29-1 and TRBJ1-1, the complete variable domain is SAVISQKPSRDICQRGTSLTIQCQVDSQVTMMFWYRQQPGQSLTLIATANQGSEATYESGFVIDKFPISRPNLTFSTLTVSNMSPEDSSIYLCSVAGQGNTEAFFGQGTRLTVV.

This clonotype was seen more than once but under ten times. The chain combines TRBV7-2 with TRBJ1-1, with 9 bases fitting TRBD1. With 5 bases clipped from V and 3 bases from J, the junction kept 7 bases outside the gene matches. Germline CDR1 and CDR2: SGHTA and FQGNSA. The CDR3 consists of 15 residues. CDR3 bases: TGTGCCAGCAGCCCCGGACAGGGGCGGTACACTGAAGCTTTCTTT. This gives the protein CASSPGQGRYTEAFF.

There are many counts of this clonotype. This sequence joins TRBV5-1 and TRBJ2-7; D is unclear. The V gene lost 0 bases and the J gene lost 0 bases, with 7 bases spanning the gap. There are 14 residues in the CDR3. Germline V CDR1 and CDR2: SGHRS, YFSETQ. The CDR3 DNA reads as TGCGCCAGCAGCTTGGTTCAGTACTCCTACGAGCAGTACTTC. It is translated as CASSLVQYSYEQYF.

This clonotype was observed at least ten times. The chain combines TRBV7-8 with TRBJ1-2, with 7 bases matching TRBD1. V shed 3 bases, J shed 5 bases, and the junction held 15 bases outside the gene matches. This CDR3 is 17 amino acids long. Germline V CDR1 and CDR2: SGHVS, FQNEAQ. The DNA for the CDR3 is TGTGCCAGCAGCTTGTCCCAGACCGGGACAGACTATTATGGCTACACCTTC. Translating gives CASSLSQTGTDYYGYTF. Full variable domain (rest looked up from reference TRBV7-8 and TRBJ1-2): GAGVSQSPRYKVAKRGQDVALRCDPISGHVSLFWYQQALGQGPEFLTYFQNEAQLDKSGLPSDRFFAERPEGSVSTLKIQRTQQEDSAVYLCASSLSQTGTDYYGYTFGSGTRLTVV.

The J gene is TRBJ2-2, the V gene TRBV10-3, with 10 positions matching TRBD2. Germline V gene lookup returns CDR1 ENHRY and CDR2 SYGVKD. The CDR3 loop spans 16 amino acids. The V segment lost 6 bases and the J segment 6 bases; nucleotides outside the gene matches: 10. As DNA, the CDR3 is TGTGCCATCAGCAGTCCTGGGACTAGCGAATCCGGGGAGCTGTTTTTT. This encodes CAISSPGTSESGELFF.

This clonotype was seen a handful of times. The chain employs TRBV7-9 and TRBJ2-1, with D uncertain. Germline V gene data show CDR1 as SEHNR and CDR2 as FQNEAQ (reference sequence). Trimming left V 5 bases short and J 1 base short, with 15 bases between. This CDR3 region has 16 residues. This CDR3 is CASSALLSSSYNEQFF. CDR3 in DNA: TGTGCCAGCAGCGCCCTACTAAGCAGTTCCTACAATGAGCAGTTCTTC. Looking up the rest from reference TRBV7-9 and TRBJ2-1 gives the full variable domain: DTGVSQNPRHKITKRGQNVTFRCDPISEHNRLYWYRQTLGQGPEFLTYFQNEAQLEKSRLLSDRFSAERPKGSFSTLEIQRTEQGDSAMYLCASSALLSSSYNEQFFGPGTRLTVL.

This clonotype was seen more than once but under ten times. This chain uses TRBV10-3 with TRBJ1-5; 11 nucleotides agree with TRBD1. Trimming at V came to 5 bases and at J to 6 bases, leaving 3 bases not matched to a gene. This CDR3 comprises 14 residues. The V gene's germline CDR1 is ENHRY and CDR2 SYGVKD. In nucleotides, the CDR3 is TGTGCCATCAGTCTGGGGACAGGGGGTCAGCCCCAGCATTTT. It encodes CAISLGTGGQPQHF.

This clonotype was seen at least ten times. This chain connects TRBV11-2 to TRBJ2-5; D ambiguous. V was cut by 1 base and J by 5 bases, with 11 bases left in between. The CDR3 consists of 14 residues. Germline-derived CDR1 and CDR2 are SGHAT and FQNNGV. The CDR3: CASSLGGSGETQYF. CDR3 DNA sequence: TGTGCCAGCAGCTTAGGGGGTTCTGGGGAGACCCAGTACTTC.

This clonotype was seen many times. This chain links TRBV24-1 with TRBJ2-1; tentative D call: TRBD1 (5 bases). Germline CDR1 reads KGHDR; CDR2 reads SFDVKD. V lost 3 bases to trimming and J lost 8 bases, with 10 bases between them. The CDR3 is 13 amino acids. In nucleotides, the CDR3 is TGTGCCACCAGTGATCCTACGACAGATGAGCAGTTCTTC. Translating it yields CATSDPTTDEQFF.

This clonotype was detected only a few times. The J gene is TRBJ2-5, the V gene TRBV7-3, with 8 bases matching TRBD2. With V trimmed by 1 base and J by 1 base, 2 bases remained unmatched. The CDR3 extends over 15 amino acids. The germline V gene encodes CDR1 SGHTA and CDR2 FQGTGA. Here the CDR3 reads CASSLKAGVQETQYF. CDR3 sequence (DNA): TGTGCCAGCAGCTTAAAAGCGGGGGTCCAAGAGACCCAGTACTTC.

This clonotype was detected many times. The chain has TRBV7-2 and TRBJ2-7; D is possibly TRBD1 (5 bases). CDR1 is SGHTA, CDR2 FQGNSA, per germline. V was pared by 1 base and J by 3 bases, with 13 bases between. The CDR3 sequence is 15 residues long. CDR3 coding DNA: TGTGCCAGCAGCTTAGGGGGCGCTGGTTACTACGAGCAGTACTTC. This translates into CASSLGGAGYYEQYF.

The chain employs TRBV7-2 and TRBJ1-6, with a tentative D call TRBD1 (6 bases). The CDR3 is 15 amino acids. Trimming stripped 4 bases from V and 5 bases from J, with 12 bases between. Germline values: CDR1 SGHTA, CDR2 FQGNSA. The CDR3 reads CASSSQGTNNSPLHF. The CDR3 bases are TGTGCCAGCAGCTCACAGGGAACTAATAATTCACCCCTCCACTTT.

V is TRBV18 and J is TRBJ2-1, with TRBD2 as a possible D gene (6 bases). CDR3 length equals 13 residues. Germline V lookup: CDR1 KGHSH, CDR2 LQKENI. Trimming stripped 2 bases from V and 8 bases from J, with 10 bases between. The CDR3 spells CASSPGGADEQFF. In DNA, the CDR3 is TGTGCCAGCTCACCAGGCGGGGCAGATGAGCAGTTCTTC.

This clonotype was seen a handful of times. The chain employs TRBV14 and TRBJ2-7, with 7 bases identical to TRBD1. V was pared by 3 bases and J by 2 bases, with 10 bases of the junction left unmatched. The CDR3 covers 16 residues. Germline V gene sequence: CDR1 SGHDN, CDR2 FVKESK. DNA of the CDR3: TGTGCCAGCAGCCAGGACCCGGGACAGACCACCTACGAGCAGTACTTC. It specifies CASSQDPGQTTYEQYF.

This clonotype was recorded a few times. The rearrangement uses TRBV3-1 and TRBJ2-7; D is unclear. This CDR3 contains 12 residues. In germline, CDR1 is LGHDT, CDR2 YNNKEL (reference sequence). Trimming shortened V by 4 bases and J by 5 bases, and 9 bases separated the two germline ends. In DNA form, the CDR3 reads TGTGCCAGCAGCCGACATTACGACGAGCAGTACTTC. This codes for CASSRHYDEQYF.

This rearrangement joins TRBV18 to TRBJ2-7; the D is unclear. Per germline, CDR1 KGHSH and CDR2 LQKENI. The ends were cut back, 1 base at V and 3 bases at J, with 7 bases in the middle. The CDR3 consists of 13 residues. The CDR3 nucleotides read TGTGCCAGCTCACCACAGGCGCGCTACGAGCAGTACTTC. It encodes CASSPQARYEQYF.

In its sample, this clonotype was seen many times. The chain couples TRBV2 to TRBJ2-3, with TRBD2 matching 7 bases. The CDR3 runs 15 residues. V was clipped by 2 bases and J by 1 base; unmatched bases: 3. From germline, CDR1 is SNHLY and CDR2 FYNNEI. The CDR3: CASSEPLAGTDTQYF. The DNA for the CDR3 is TGTGCCAGCAGTGAACCCCTAGCGGGCACAGATACGCAGTATTTT.

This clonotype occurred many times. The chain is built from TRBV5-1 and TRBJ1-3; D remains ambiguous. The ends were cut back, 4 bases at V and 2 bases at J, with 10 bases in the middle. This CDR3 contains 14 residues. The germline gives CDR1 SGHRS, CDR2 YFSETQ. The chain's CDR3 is CASSATRPGNTIYF. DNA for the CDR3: TGCGCCAGCAGCGCCACAAGACCTGGAAACACCATATATTTT.

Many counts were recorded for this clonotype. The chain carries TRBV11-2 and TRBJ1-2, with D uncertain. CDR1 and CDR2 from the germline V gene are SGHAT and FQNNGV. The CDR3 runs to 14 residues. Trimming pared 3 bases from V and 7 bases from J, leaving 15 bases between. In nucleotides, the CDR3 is TGTGCCAGCAGCTTTGTACAGCATCGTGGTGGCTACACCTTC. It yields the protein CASSFVQHRGGYTF. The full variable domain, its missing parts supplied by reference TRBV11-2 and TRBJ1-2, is EAGVAQSPRYKIIEKRQSVAFWCNPISGHATLYWYQQILGQGPKLLIQFQNNGVVDDSQLPKDRFSAERLKGVDSTLKIQPAKLEDSAVYLCASSFVQHRGGYTFGSGTRLTVV.

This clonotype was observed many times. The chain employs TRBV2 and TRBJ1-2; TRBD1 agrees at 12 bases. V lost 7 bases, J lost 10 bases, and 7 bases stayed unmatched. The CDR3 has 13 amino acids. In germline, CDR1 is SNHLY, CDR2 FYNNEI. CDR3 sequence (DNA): TGTGCCAGCACGCCGGGGACAGGGGGCATCTACACCTTC. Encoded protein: CASTPGTGGIYTF.